A single sample gave rise to the 7 T cell receptor beta chains below, sequenced in a study of blood T cell repertoires in COVID-19. This table comes from immunoSEQ multiplex PCR, and its TCRdb copy is limited to in-frame clones, with some not included. This table holds around 170,000 clones, around 75% found once. The sample was peripheral blood. The receptors come from a woman of 80 years or more with acute or convalescent COVID-19.

The V call is TRBV28, the J call TRBJ2-2, with D uncertain. Germline values: CDR1 MDHEN, CDR2 SYDVKM. CDR3 length: 12 amino acids. V was shortened by 7 bases and J by 1 base, with 4 bases between the two germline ends. CDR3 sequence: CASTGNTGELFF. The CDR3 DNA reads TGTGCCAGCACAGGGAACACCGGGGAGCTGTTTTTT.

The V and J genes are TRBV11-2 and TRBJ2-1, with 12 positions matching TRBD1. The CDR3 totals 16 residues. After removal of 0 bases from V and 9 bases from J, the junction contained 6 bases not matched to a gene. Germline V gene sequence: CDR1 SGHAT, CDR2 FQNNGV. The CDR3 DNA sequence: TGTGCCAGCAGCTTAGATCTCGGGACAGGGGGCCGTGAGCAGTTCTTC. This gives the protein CASSLDLGTGGREQFF.

This chain uses TRBV27 with TRBJ1-2; no reliable D call. V lost 6 bases, J lost 0 bases, and 11 bases lay in between. Germline V gene data show CDR1 as MNHEY and CDR2 as SMNVEV (reference sequence). CDR3 size: 14 residues. In nucleotides, the CDR3 is TGTGCCAGCAGGGACTTTACATCTAACTATGGCTACACCTTC. It specifies CASRDFTSNYGYTF.

This clone was counted once. This sequence joins TRBV18 and TRBJ1-2, with 8 bases aligning to TRBD1. CDR3 length: 16 residues. The trim removed 0 bases at V and 8 bases at J, leaving 11 bases unmatched. CDR1 is KGHSH, CDR2 LQKENI, per germline. The CDR3 sequence: CASSPPNPTGVEGYTF. For the CDR3, the DNA is TGTGCCAGCTCACCACCGAATCCGACAGGGGTGGAAGGCTACACCTTC.

This sequence joins TRBV10-2 and TRBJ2-2, with 7 nucleotides matching TRBD2. The CDR3 consists of 14 residues. Germline V gives CDR1 WSHSY, CDR2 SAAADI. Trimming cost V 6 bases and J 2 bases; bases outside gene matches: 3. The CDR3 coding sequence is TGCGCCAGCAGGGCTAGCGGAAACACCGGGGAGCTGTTTTTT. It codes for CASRASGNTGELFF.

The chain joins TRBV4-1 to TRBJ1-3, with D hard to call. CDR3 length: 16 residues. Germline-derived CDR1 and CDR2 are MGHRA and YSYEKL. V shed 3 bases and J shed 2 bases, with 14 bases lying between them. As DNA, the CDR3 is TGCGCCAGCAGCCAGTACGGAGGGTTAGCTGGAAACACCATATATTTT. Its translation is CASSQYGGLAGNTIYF.

This chain uses TRBV6-1 with TRBJ1-1; D is undetermined. V dropped 1 base and J dropped 1 base, with 4 bases sitting between them. In germline, CDR1 is MNHNS, CDR2 SASEGT. The CDR3 contains 13 residues. CDR3 sequence (DNA): TGTGCCAGCAGTGAAGACAGGAACACTGAAGCTTTCTTT. Translated, it gives CASSEDRNTEAFF.